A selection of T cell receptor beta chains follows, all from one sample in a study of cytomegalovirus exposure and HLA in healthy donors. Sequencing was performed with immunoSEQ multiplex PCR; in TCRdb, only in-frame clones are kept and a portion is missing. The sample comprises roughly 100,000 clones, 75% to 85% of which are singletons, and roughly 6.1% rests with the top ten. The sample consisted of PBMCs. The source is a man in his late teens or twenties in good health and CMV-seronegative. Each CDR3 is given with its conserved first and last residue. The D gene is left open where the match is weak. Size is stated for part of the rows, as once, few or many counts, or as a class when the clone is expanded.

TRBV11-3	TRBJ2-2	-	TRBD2	TGTGCCAGCAGCTCCCCCCCGACTAGCGCGAACACCGGGGAGCTGTTTTTT	CASSSPPTSANTGELFF
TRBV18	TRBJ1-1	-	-	TGTGCCAGCTCACCCGGACAGATCCCCCAAGCTTTCTTT	CASSPGQIPQAFF
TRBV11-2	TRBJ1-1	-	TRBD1	TGTGCCAGCAGCTCGGGACAGATGTACACTGAAGCTTTCTTT	CASSSGQMYTEAFF
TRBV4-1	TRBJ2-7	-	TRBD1	TGCGCCAGCAGCCAAGAAGCGGGACAGGGTCGAACCAACTACGAGCAGTACTTC	CASSQEAGQGRTNYEQYF
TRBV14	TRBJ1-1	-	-	TGTGCCAGCAGCCAAGATATAAGGGGCGTTGAAACTGAAGCTTTCTTT	CASSQDIRGVETEAFF
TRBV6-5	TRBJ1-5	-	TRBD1	TGTGCCAGCAGTTACCACCGGGACAGAAATCAGCCCCAGCATTTT	CASSYHRDRNQPQHF
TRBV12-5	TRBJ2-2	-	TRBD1	TGTGCTAGTGGACCCGGACAGGGCCGTCCCGGGGAGCTGTTTTTT	CASGPGQGRPGELFF
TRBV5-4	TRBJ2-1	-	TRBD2	TGTGCCAGCAGCTTGGGTCCAGCGGGAGGAGTAAACAATGAGCAGTTCTTC	CASSLGPAGGVNNEQFF
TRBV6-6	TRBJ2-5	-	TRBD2	TGTGCCAGCAGTTATTACGCGGGAGAGGAGACCCAGTACTTC	CASSYYAGEETQYF
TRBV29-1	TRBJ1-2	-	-	TGCAGCGCCGAGGACATCACCCGTCCGAGATCCTATGGCTACACCTTC	CSAEDITRPRSYGYTF
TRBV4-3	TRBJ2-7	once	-	TGCGCCAGCAGCCAAGTGCCGGGCTACGAGCAGTACTTC	CASSQVPGYEQYF
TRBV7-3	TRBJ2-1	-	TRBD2	TGTGCCAGCAGCTCCTCCGCGGGACTAGCGGGATACAATGAGCAGTTCTTC	CASSSSAGLAGYNEQFF
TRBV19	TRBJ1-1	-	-	TGTGCCAGTAGTATCCCCCGCGGGGTCACTGAAGCTTTCTTT	CASSIPRGVTEAFF
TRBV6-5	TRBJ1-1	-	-	TGTGCCAGCAGCCTCGGACAGAACTCTGAAGCTTTCTTT	CASSLGQNSEAFF